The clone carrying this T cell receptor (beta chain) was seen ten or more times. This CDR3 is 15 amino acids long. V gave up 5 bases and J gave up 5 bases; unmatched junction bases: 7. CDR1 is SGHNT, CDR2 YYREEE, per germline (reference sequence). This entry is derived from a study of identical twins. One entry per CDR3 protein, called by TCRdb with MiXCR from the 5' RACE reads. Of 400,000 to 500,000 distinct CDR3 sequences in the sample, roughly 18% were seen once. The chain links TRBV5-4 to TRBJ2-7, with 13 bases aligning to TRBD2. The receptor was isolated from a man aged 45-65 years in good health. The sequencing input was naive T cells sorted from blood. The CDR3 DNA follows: TGTGCCAGCAGTTCCGGGACTAGCGGGATCCACGAGCAGTACTTC. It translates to CASSSGTSGIHEQYF.